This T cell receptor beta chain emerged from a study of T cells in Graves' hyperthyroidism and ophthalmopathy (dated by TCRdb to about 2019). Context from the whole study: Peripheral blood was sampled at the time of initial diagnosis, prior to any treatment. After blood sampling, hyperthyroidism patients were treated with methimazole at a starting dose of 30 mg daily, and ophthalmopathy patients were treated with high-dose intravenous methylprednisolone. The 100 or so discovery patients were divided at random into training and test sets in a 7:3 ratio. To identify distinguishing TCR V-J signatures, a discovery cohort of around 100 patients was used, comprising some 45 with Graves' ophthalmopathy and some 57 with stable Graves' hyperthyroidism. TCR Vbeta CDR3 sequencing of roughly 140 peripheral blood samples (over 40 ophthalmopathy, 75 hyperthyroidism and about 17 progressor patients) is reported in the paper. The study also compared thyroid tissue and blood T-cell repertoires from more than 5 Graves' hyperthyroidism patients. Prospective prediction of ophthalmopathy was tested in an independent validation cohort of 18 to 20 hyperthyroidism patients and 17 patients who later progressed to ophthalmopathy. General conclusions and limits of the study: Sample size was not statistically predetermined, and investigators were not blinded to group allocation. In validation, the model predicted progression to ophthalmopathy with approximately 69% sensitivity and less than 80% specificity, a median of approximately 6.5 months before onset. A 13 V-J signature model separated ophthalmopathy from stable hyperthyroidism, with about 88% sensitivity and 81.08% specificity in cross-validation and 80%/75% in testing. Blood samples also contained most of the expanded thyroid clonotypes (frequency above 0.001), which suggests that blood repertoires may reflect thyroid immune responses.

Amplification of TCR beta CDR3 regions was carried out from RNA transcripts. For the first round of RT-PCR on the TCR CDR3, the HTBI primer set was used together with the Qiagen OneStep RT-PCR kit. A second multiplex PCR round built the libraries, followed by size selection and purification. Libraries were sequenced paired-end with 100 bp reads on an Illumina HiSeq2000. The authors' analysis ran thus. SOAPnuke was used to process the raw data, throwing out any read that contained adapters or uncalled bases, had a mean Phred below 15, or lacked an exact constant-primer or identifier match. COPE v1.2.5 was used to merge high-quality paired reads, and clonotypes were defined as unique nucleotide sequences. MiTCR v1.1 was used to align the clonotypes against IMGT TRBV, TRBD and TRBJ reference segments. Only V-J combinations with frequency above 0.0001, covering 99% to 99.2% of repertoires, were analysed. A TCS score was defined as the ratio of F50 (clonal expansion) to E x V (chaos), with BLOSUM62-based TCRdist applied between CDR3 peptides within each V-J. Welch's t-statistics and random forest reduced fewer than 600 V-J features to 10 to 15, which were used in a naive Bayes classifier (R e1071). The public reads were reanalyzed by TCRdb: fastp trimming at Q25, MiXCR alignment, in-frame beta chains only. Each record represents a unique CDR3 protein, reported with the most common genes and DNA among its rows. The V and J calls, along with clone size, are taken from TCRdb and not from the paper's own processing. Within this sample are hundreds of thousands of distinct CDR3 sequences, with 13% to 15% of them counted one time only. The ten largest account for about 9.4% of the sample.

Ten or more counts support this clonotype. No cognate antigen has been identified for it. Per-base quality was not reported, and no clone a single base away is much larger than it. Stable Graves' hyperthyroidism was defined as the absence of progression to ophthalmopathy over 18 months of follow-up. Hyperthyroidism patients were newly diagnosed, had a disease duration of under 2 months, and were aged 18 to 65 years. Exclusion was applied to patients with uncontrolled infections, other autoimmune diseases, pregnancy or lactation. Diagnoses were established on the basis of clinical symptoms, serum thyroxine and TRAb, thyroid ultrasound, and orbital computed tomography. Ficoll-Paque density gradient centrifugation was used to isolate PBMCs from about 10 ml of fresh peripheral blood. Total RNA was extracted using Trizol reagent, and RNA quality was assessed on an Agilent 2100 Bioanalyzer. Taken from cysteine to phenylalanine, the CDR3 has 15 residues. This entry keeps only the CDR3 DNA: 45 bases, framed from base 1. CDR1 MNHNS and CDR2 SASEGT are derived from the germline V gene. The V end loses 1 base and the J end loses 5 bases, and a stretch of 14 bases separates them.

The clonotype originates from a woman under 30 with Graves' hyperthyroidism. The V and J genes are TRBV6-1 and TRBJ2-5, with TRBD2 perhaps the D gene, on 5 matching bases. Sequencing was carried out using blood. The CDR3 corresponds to CASSEGPGGGETQYF. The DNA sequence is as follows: TGTGCCAGCAGTGAAGGGCCCGGCGGCGGGGAGACCCAGTACTTC.